The sequence of this T cell receptor beta chain was determined in a study of blood T cells in healthy people across ages. The germline V gene encodes CDR1 SGHTA and CDR2 FQGTGA. The CDR3 runs to 14 residues. The second PCR ran about 6 to 11 cycles with a sample-barcoded 5' primer and J-beta primers. TCRdb re-called the 5' RACE reads through MiXCR, storing one row per CDR3 protein. This sample yields some 1,000,000 distinct CDR3 sequences, of which around 25% are seen a single time; 0.65% to 0.75% belongs to the top ten. The same sample was also used in a study of T cells of mothers and their children. That study reports: Similar effects of thymic selection on TCR recombination output were recorded in related and unrelated pairs.

The origin of this receptor is a girl aged 2-9 years in good health. Material for sequencing was blood. This chain connects TRBV7-3 to TRBJ2-5, with D perhaps TRBD1 or TRBD2 (5 bases each). The J call may be mistaken, given a closer DNA end match to TRBJ2-1. CDR3 in DNA: TGTGCCAGCAGCCAACTCGGGGCCAACGATGAGCAGTTCTTC. It is translated as CASSQLGANDEQFF.